The 15 T cell receptor beta chains presented below share a single source sample, sequenced in a study of PD-1 and CTLA-4 blockade in melanoma. The data were produced by immunoSEQ multiplex PCR, yet TCRdb's version contains in-frame clones alone and is incomplete. The table includes some 15,000 clones, more than 65% detected once. The specimen was CD8+ T cells from peripheral blood, collected before anti-PD-1 treatment. These receptors originate from a human donor with melanoma.

This chain joins TRBV6-5 and TRBJ2-4; possibly TRBD1 for D (5 bases). The CDR3 consists of 16 residues. With 4 bases removed from V and 3 bases from J, the gap between germline ends came to 16 bases. Germline V gene lookup returns CDR1 MNHEY and CDR2 SVGAGI. CDR3: CASSLEAGIGKNIQYF. The CDR3 DNA reads TGTGCCAGCAGTTTAGAGGCAGGGATAGGCAAAAACATTCAGTACTTC.

This clone has just a few counts. CDR3 protein: CASSYQGWVGTEAFF. The CDR3, as DNA: TGTGCCAGCAGTTACCAGGGGTGGGTCGGCACTGAAGCTTTCTTT. The chain couples TRBV6-5 to TRBJ1-1; a possible D gene is TRBD1 (6 bases). The germline gives CDR1 MNHEY, CDR2 SVGAGI. The ends were cut back, 2 bases at V and 4 bases at J, with 14 bases in the middle. The CDR3 spans 15 residues.

This chain uses TRBV11-2 with TRBJ2-6; TRBD2 matches 8 bases. CDR1 and CDR2 from the germline V gene are SGHAT and FQNNGV. V lost 1 base, J lost 0 bases, and 5 bases stayed unmatched. The CDR3 is made up of 18 amino acids. CDR3 DNA: TGTGCCAGCAGCTTAGGACGGGGGGGTTCCTCTGGGGCCAACGTCCTGACTTTC. Its translation: CASSLGRGGSSGANVLTF.

Only one count was recorded for this clone. The rearrangement links TRBV4-1 to TRBJ1-2; D is unclear. This CDR3 region has 14 residues. V lost 3 bases and J lost 2, with 10 bases in between. The germline V gene encodes CDR1 MGHRA and CDR2 YSYEKL. The CDR3 loop reads CASSHGRGNYGYTF. CDR3 nucleotide sequence: TGCGCCAGCAGCCACGGACGGGGAAACTATGGCTACACCTTC.

CDR3 in DNA: TGTGCCAGCAGCTTCCCGACAGGGTATGGCTACACCTTC. This translates into CASSFPTGYGYTF. The genes are TRBV5-4 and TRBJ1-2; TRBD1 matches 7 bases. CDR3 length equals 13 residues. Trimming cost V 2 bases and J 5 bases; bases outside gene matches: 3. The germline V gene encodes CDR1 SGHNT and CDR2 YYREEE (reference sequence).

The V gene is TRBV28, the J gene TRBJ2-2; TRBD1 matches 7 bases. CDR3 length: 16 amino acids. Trimming removed 2 bases from V and 7 bases from J; junction bases left unmatched: 10. The germline V gene encodes CDR1 MDHEN and CDR2 SYDVKM. This CDR3 is CASSLRATGLGGELFF. The DNA for the CDR3 is TGTGCCAGCAGTTTACGGGCGACAGGGTTAGGCGGGGAGCTGTTTTTT.

This clone was counted a single time. This chain connects TRBV13 to TRBJ1-1; D possibly corresponds to TRBD1 (6 bases). This CDR3 region has 14 residues. CDR1 and CDR2 (germline): PRHDT, FYEKMQ (reference sequence). V dropped 4 bases and J dropped 3 bases, with 12 bases sitting between them. The CDR3 DNA reads TGTGCCAGCAGCTGGGGGGCGGGCGACACTGAAGCTTTCTTT. Residues: CASSWGAGDTEAFF.

J is TRBJ2-7 and V is TRBV10-1, with D perhaps TRBD1 or TRBD2 (6 bases each). The CDR3 has 14 amino acids. V lost 3 bases and J 1 base, leaving 10 bases between the germline ends. Germline lookup yields CDR1 WNHNN and CDR2 SYGVQD (reference sequence). For the CDR3, the DNA is TGCGCCAGCAGTGAAAGGGGGGCGTCCTACGAGCAGTACTTC. Residues: CASSERGASYEQYF.

The chain recombines TRBV12-3 or TRBV12-4 with TRBJ2-2; D possibly corresponds to TRBD1 (6 bases). This CDR3 has 12 amino acids. The CDR3 loop is CGTVANTGELFF. The CDR3 DNA reads TGTGGGACAGTCGCGAACACCGGGGAGCTGTTTTTT.

The chain has TRBV19 and TRBJ1-5; D is perhaps TRBD1 (6 bases). Germline CDR1 and CDR2: LNHDA and SQIVND (reference sequence). V lost 3 bases to trimming and J lost 2 bases, with 8 bases between them. The CDR3 has 14 amino acids. CDR3 sequence reads: CASSMRGGNQPQHF. CDR3 bases: TGTGCCAGTAGTATGAGGGGGGGCAATCAGCCCCAGCATTTT.

As for this clone: A junction end diverges from the germline sequence, so it may reflect a read error. The chain combines TRBV11-2 with TRBJ1-1; D not certain. Germline V gene lookup returns CDR1 SGHAT and CDR2 FQNNGV. The CDR3 length is 13 residues. DNA of the CDR3: TGTGCCAGCAGCTTAGGAGCCAACAGTGAAGCTTTCTTT. Protein sequence: CASSLGANSEAFF. The full variable domain, with the rest looked up from reference TRBV11-2 and TRBJ1-1, is EAGVAQSPRYKIIEKRQSVAFWCNPISGHATLYWYQQILGQGPKLLIQFQNNGVVDDSQLPKDRFSAERLKGVDSTLKIQPAKLEDSAVYLCASSLGANSEAFFGQGTRLTVV.

V is TRBV3-1 (or the pseudogene TRBV3-2) and J is TRBJ2-2; D possibly uses TRBD1 or TRBD2 (5 bases each). The ends were cut back, 0 bases at V and 7 bases at J, with 12 bases in the middle. Germline V gene data show CDR1 as LGHDT and CDR2 as YNNKEL (reference sequence). This CDR3 is 15 amino acids long. The CDR3 nucleotides are TGTGCCAGCAGCCAAGACCCTGGGACCTACGGGGAGCTGTTTTTT. It yields the protein CASSQDPGTYGELFF.

The gene calls are TRBV3-1 (or the pseudogene TRBV3-2) and TRBJ2-1; D unresolved. The germline gives CDR1 LGHDT, CDR2 YNNKEL (reference sequence). V dropped 1 base and J dropped 3 bases, with 10 bases sitting between them. This CDR3 has 15 residues. The CDR3 is CASSQGQAFYNEQFF. Here the CDR3 DNA reads TGTGCCAGCAGCCAAGGCCAGGCGTTCTACAATGAGCAGTTCTTC.

This clone appeared a single time. V and J are TRBV27 and TRBJ2-3; D gene unclear. CDR1 is MNHEY, CDR2 SMNVEV, per germline (reference sequence). V gave up 3 bases and J gave up 0 bases, with 22 bases separating them. The CDR3 is made up of 19 amino acids. CDR3: CASSFNYVSDQDSTDTQYF. The CDR3 DNA sequence: TGTGCCAGCAGTTTCAATTACGTCTCGGATCAGGATAGCACAGATACGCAGTATTTT.

This clone qualifies as medium-sized. The chain recombines TRBV7-9 with TRBJ2-5; D remains ambiguous. The CDR3 runs to 15 residues. V dropped 1 base and J dropped 0 bases, with 9 bases sitting between them. The germline V gene has CDR1 SEHNR and CDR2 FQNEAQ (reference sequence). The CDR3 region is CASSLGPSHQETQYF. The CDR3 DNA reads TGTGCCAGCAGCTTAGGGCCGAGCCACCAAGAGACCCAGTACTTC.